The 10 T cell receptor beta chains presented below share a single source sample, sequenced in a study of blood T cell repertoires in COVID-19. Sequenced by immunoSEQ multiplex PCR; TCRdb stores in-frame clones only, minus some. The sample records about 200,000 clones, approximately 89% being singletons. The sequenced material came from PBMCs or T cells enriched from blood (not recorded which). These receptors were obtained from a woman in her 30s with acute COVID-19.

The chain recombines TRBV7-9 with TRBJ1-1; unclear D gene. V lost 1 base and J 2 bases, leaving 5 bases between the germline ends. Germline CDR1 is SEHNR and CDR2 is FQNEAQ (reference sequence). The CDR3 has 13 residues. DNA for the CDR3: TGTGCCAGCAGCTTAGAGACAAACACTGAAGCTTTCTTT. It specifies CASSLETNTEAFF.

The V call is TRBV18, the J call TRBJ1-2; possible D gene TRBD1, 5 bases. Germline CDR1 reads KGHSH; CDR2 reads LQKENI. The CDR3 runs to 15 residues. V dropped 6 bases and J dropped 4 bases, with 18 bases sitting between them. The CDR3 nucleotides read TGTGCCAGCTCGCTCGCCCCCACAGGCCCCTATGGCTACACCTTC. This codes for CASSLAPTGPYGYTF.

The chain joins TRBV16 to TRBJ1-1, with TRBD1 as a possible D gene (5 bases). With 0 bases removed from V and 7 bases from J, the gap between germline ends came to 12 bases. This CDR3 is built from 14 residues. Germline CDR1 is KGHSY and CDR2 is FQNENV. Here the CDR3 reads CASSQSAGIVEAFF. The DNA of the CDR3 is TGTGCCAGCAGCCAATCTGCAGGGATTGTTGAAGCTTTCTTT.

The chain uses TRBV7-2 and TRBJ2-7, with 7 bases aligning to TRBD2. Trimming removed 5 bases from V and 3 bases from J; junction bases left unmatched: 7. The germline gives CDR1 SGHTA, CDR2 FQGNSA. The length of the CDR3 is 14 residues. The CDR3 spells CASSLTSAFYEQYF. CDR3 coding DNA: TGTGCCAGCAGCCTCACTAGCGCTTTCTACGAGCAGTACTTC.

This sequence joins TRBV15 and TRBJ1-5; D gene ambiguous. The germline gives CDR1 LNHNV, CDR2 YYDKDF (reference sequence). The CDR3 length is 13 residues. The V and J ends lost 9 bases and 0 bases respectively, with 9 bases between them. The CDR3 region is CATEDSSNQPQHF. The CDR3 nucleotides read TGTGCCACTGAAGACTCTAGCAATCAGCCCCAGCATTTT.

This clone showed up just once. This chain links TRBV3-1 (or the pseudogene TRBV3-2) with TRBJ2-7; 10 nucleotides align to TRBD1. This CDR3 is 15 amino acids long. The germline CDR1 and CDR2 sequences are LGHDT and YNNKEL (reference sequence). J lost 9 bases, V lost 0 bases, and 8 bases had no gene match. CDR3 in amino acids: CASSQDWGQGSRQYF. The CDR3 region has the DNA TGTGCCAGCAGCCAAGATTGGGGACAGGGGAGTCGGCAGTACTTC.

V is TRBV5-4 and J is TRBJ1-2, with 9 nucleotides matching TRBD1. The germline CDR1 and CDR2 sequences are SGHNT and YYREEE (reference sequence). Unmatched junction bases numbered 4, after V lost 4 bases and J lost 3 bases. This CDR3 spans 14 amino acids. CDR3 DNA sequence: TGTGCCAGCAGCACACAGGGGGCGGACTATGGCTACACCTTC. Its translation is CASSTQGADYGYTF.

For the CDR3, the DNA is TGTGCCAGCAGTTCGACCGTAGGACTACCCGAAAAACTGTTTTTT. Translating gives CASSSTVGLPEKLFF. The chain recombines TRBV6-5 with TRBJ1-4; no definite D call. The germline gives CDR1 MNHEY, CDR2 SVGAGI. The CDR3 has 15 residues. Trimming cost V 4 bases and J 8 bases, with 17 bases left between them.

The chain uses TRBV18 and TRBJ2-3; tentative D call: TRBD2 (5 bases). Germline V gene lookup returns CDR1 KGHSH and CDR2 LQKENI. V lost 2 bases and J 6 bases, leaving 15 bases between the germline ends. CDR3 size: 15 residues. CDR3 in amino acids: CASSPLRRPGDTQYF. In nucleotides, the CDR3 is TGTGCCAGCTCACCATTAAGGAGGCCTGGGGATACGCAGTATTTT.

This sequence joins TRBV27 and TRBJ1-1, with 7 bases identical to TRBD1. In germline, CDR1 is MNHEY, CDR2 SMNVEV (reference sequence). The CDR3 consists of 13 residues. The ends lost 5 bases at V and 11 bases at J; junction bases unmatched: 11. The CDR3: CASSNPMDRRAFF. CDR3 coding DNA: TGTGCCAGCAGTAACCCCATGGACAGGCGGGCTTTCTTT.